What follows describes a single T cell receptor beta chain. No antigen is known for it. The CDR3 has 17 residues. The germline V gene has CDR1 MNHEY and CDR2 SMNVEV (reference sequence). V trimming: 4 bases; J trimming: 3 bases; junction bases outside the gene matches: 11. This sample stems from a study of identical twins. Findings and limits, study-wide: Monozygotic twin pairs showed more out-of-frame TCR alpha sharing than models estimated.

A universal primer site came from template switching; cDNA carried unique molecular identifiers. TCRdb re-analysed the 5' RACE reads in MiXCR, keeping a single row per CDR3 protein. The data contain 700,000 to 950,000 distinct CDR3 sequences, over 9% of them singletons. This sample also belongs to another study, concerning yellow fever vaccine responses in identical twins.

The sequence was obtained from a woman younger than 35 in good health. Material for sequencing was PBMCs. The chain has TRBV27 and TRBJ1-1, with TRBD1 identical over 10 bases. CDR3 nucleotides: TGTGCCAGCAGTTCCTATAGGGACAGGGGTCAGCACACTGAAGCTTTCTTT. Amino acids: CASSSYRDRGQHTEAFF.